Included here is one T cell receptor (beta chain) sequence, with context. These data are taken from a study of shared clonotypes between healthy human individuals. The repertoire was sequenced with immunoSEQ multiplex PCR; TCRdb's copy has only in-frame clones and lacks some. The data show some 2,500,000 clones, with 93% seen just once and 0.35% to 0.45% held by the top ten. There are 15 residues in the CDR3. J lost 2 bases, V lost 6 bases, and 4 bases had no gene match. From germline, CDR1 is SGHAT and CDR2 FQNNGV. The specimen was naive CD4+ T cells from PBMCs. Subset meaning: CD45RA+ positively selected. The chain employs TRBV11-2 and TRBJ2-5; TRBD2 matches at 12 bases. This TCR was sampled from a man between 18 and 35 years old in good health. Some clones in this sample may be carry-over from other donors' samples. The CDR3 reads CASSRTSGAQETQYF. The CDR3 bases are TGTGCCAGCAGTCGGACTAGCGGGGCTCAAGAGACCCAGTACTTC.